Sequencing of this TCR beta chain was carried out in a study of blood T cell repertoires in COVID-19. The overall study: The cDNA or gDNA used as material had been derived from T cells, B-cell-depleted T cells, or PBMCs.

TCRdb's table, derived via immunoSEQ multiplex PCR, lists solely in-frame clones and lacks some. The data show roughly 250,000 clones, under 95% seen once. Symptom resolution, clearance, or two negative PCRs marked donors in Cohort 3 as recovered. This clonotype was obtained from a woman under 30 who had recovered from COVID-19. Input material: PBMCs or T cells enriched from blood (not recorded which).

This chain's CDR3 is CATSGGDRNNQPQHF. The CDR3 DNA reads TGTGCCACCAGCGGTGGGGACAGAAACAATCAGCCCCAGCATTTT. The chain joins TRBV24-1 to TRBJ1-5, with TRBD1 matching over 7 bases. This CDR3 is built from 15 residues. The germline V gene has CDR1 KGHDR and CDR2 SFDVKD. Unmatched junction bases numbered 8, after V lost 7 bases and J lost 3 bases.